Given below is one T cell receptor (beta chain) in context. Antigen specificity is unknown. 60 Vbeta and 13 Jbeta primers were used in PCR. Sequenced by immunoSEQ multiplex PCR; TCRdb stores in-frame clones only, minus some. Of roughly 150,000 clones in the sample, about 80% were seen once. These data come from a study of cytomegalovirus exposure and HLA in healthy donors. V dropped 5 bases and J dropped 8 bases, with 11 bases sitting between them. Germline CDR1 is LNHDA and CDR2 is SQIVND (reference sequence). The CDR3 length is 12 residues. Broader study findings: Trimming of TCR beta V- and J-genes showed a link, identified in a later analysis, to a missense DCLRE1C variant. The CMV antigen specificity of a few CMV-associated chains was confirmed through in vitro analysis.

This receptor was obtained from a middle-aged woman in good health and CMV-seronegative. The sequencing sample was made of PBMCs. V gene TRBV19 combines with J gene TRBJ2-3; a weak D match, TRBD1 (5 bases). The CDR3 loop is CASSPQGGTQYF. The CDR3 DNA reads TGTGCCAGTAGTCCCCAGGGCGGTACGCAGTATTTT.